This TCR beta chain emerged from a study of CD8+ T cells in alopecia areata. About the study: Oral tofacitinib (5 to 10 mg twice daily) was administered to treated patients.

Whole-study findings and limits: Tofacitinib did not eliminate many expanded lesional clones from scalp or blood.

Sequencing relied on a cDNA template that was reverse transcribed from extracted RNA. Measured with immunoSEQ multiplex PCR; TCRdb has only the in-frame clones, and not every one. This sample has 150,000 to 200,000 clones, with approximately 59% found just once. The sample's treatment: oral pan-JAK inhibitor, 5-10 mg twice daily. Germline-derived CDR1 and CDR2 are SGHDT and YYEEEE. This CDR3 is built from 15 residues. V was cut by 4 bases and J by 4 bases, with 17 bases left in between. Concerning this clone: Its antigen remains unidentified.

The sequencing here drew on CD4+ T cells sorted from blood, taken at approximately week 60, from a patient treated with tofacitinib. The rearrangement links TRBV5-6 to TRBJ1-2, with no clear D. This TCR was sampled from a human donor with alopecia areata. The CDR3 loop is CASSLPPAEVYGYTF. The CDR3 nucleotides are TGTGCCAGCAGCCTTCCCCCGGCAGAAGTCTATGGCTACACCTTC. The full variable domain, in which reference TRBV5-6 and TRBJ1-2 provide the parts outside the CDR3, is DAGVTQSPTHLIKTRGQQVTLRCSPKSGHDTVSWYQQALGQGPQFIFQYYEEEERQRGNFPDRFSGHQFPNYSSELNVNALLLGDSALYLCASSLPPAEVYGYTFGSGTRLTVV.